Described below is a single T cell receptor beta chain sequence and its context. This sample is drawn from a study of blood T cell repertoires in COVID-19. Libraries were prepared by immunoSEQ multiplex PCR; TCRdb keeps only in-frame clonotypes and omits some of them. The top ten hold around 1.5% of the sample, which has 350,000 to 500,000 clones, approximately 91% seen once. Allocation to cohorts depended on clinical history reported by the participants. V lost 3 bases, J lost 4 bases, and 12 bases lay in between. Germline CDR1 is MDHEN and CDR2 is SYDVKM. This CDR3 is built from 15 residues. The clonotype originates from a woman aged 18-29 years who had been exposed to COVID-19. Sequenced material: PBMCs or T cells enriched from blood (not recorded which). This chain links TRBV28 with TRBJ1-4; D gene unclear. CDR3 protein: CASSFLYTNNEKLFF. CDR3 sequence (DNA): TGTGCCAGCAGTTTTCTTTATACAAATAATGAAAAACTGTTTTTT.